Below are 27 T cell receptor beta chains sequenced from a single sample in a study of blood T cell repertoires in COVID-19. Generated by immunoSEQ multiplex PCR, the TCRdb table keeps only in-frame clones and is missing some. The table has 250,000 to 300,000 clones, 70% to 90% seen once. Sequencing was done on a sample of peripheral blood. The receptors derive from a man between 45 and 60 years old with active or convalescent COVID-19.

The V and J genes are TRBV12-5 and TRBJ1-4; tentatively, D is TRBD1 (5 bases). The germline V gene has CDR1 LGHNT and CDR2 FRNRAP. This CDR3 spans 15 amino acids. The V and J ends lost 6 bases and 0 bases respectively, with 11 bases between them. Here the CDR3 DNA reads TGTGCTAGTGGCCGGGGGGGTCCAACTAATGAAAAACTGTTTTTT. It translates to CASGRGGPTNEKLFF.

CDR3 in amino acids: CASSTQLGTQYF. CDR3 nucleotide sequence: TGTGCCAGTAGTACACAGCTGGGGACCCAGTACTTC. The V gene is TRBV19, the J gene TRBJ2-5; D not resolved. Trimming shortened V by 4 bases and J by 7 bases, and 10 bases separated the two germline ends. Germline CDR1 reads LNHDA; CDR2 reads SQIVND (reference sequence). The CDR3 is 12 residues long.

CDR3 protein: CASSVGGLYNEQFF. The CDR3 coding sequence is TGTGCCAGCAGCGTAGGAGGACTATACAATGAGCAGTTCTTC. The J gene is TRBJ2-1, the V gene TRBV9; TRBD2 might be the D (6 bases). The V and J ends lost 0 bases and 4 bases respectively, with 8 bases between them. There are 14 residues in the CDR3. Germline CDR1 and CDR2: SGDLS and YYNGEE.

The chain recombines TRBV3-1 (or the pseudogene TRBV3-2) with TRBJ1-4, with D possibly TRBD1 on 6 matching bases. V was pared by 4 bases and J by 8 bases, with 17 bases between. CDR3 size: 15 residues. The germline CDR1 and CDR2 sequences are LGHDT and YNNKEL (reference sequence). CDR3 DNA: TGTGCCAGCAGCCTACAGGGTCAGAATAACGAAAAACTGTTTTTT. As protein: CASSLQGQNNEKLFF.

The rearrangement uses TRBV9 and TRBJ2-3, with 9 positions matching TRBD2. V lost 0 bases and J lost 2; bases outside the gene matches: 4. The CDR3 runs to 16 residues. CDR1 and CDR2 (germline): SGDLS, YYNGEE. CDR3 sequence: CASSVEAGGYTDTQYF. CDR3 nucleotides: TGTGCCAGCAGCGTAGAGGCGGGAGGGTACACAGATACGCAGTATTTT.

This clone was counted once. The chain couples TRBV11-2 to TRBJ2-5, with 15 bases aligning to TRBD2. The CDR3 is 19 amino acids. V was clipped by 5 bases and J by 4 bases; unmatched bases: 14. CDR1 is SGHAT, CDR2 FQNNGV, per germline. CDR3 coding DNA: TGTGCCAGCAGCCCTCGTGTCGGACTAGCGGGAGGGCCGGGAGAGACCCAGTACTTC. Its translation: CASSPRVGLAGGPGETQYF.

The genes are TRBV19 and TRBJ1-5; maybe TRBD1 (5 bases). CDR1 LNHDA and CDR2 SQIVND come from the germline V gene (reference sequence). The ends were cut back, 8 bases at V and 10 bases at J, with 21 bases in the middle. This CDR3 is built from 14 residues. CDR3 sequence: CASRSRDSSGPQHF. The CDR3 bases are TGTGCCAGTCGGTCACGGGACTCTTCAGGCCCCCAGCATTTT.

This rearrangement joins TRBV30 to TRBJ1-2, with TRBD1 matching over 7 bases. V lost 0 bases, J lost 3 bases, and 4 bases stayed unmatched. CDR1 and CDR2 from the germline V gene are GTSNPN and SVGIG (reference sequence). The CDR3 is made up of 14 amino acids. The CDR3 bases are TGTGCCTGGAGTGTAGGTACAGGGGACTATGGCTACACCTTC. This codes for CAWSVGTGDYGYTF.

The sample holds one count of this clone. The CDR3 is CAISVTGTEAFF. CDR3 DNA: TGTGCCATCAGCGTTACAGGGACTGAAGCTTTCTTT. The chain is built from TRBV10-3 and TRBJ1-1; D possibly corresponds to TRBD1 (6 bases). V was trimmed by 6 bases and J by 5 bases, leaving 10 bases between them. The CDR3 runs to 12 residues. Germline V lookup: CDR1 ENHRY, CDR2 SYGVKD.

This clone was recorded at least ten times. The genes are TRBV19 and TRBJ2-7; no definite D call. Per germline, CDR1 LNHDA and CDR2 SQIVND (reference sequence). The CDR3 length is 14 residues. V was shortened by 5 bases and J by 1 base, with 12 bases between the two germline ends. Here the CDR3 DNA reads TGTGCCAGTAGTGAGGTGCTGCGATCCTACGAGCAGTACTTC. Amino acid sequence: CASSEVLRSYEQYF. The full variable domain, rest sourced from reference TRBV19 and TRBJ2-7, is DGGITQSPKYLFRKEGQNVTLSCEQNLNHDAMYWYRQDPGQGLRLIYYSQIVNDFQKGDIAEGYSVSREKKESFPLTVTSAQKNPTAFYLCASSEVLRSYEQYFGPGTRLTVT.

The V and J genes are TRBV19 and TRBJ2-5; 8 bases are shared with TRBD2. Germline V gives CDR1 LNHDA, CDR2 SQIVND (reference sequence). The CDR3 is 17 residues long. The V gene end was trimmed by 4 bases and the J gene end by 5 bases; junction bases not matched to a gene: 15. Here the CDR3 DNA reads TGTGCCAGTAGTACTCTGAGCGGGAGTCCCACGGGGGAGACCCAGTACTTC. Amino acid sequence: CASSTLSGSPTGETQYF.

This clone was counted once. The J gene is TRBJ1-2, the V gene TRBV2; D may be TRBD1 (5 bases). CDR3 length: 13 residues. From germline, CDR1 is SNHLY and CDR2 FYNNEI. Trimming left V 6 bases short and J 5 bases short, with 13 bases between. CDR3 in amino acids: CASSPRGSYGYTF. As DNA, the CDR3 is TGTGCCAGCAGCCCTAGGGGATCTTATGGCTACACCTTC.

V gene TRBV7-9 combines with J gene TRBJ1-1, with D possibly being TRBD1 (5 bases). The V and J ends lost 5 bases and 3 bases respectively, with 13 bases between them. There are 14 residues in the CDR3. Germline CDR1 reads SEHNR; CDR2 reads FQNEAQ (reference sequence). CDR3 protein: CASSPKGRYTEAFF. The CDR3 DNA reads as TGTGCCAGCAGCCCCAAGGGGCGGTACACTGAAGCTTTCTTT. Complete variable domain (other parts from reference TRBV7-9 and TRBJ1-1): DTGVSQNPRHKITKRGQNVTFRCDPISEHNRLYWYRQTLGQGPEFLTYFQNEAQLEKSRLLSDRFSAERPKGSFSTLEIQRTEQGDSAMYLCASSPKGRYTEAFFGQGTRLTVV.

The chain employs TRBV5-1 and TRBJ1-2; 7 bases align to TRBD1. J gave up 4 bases and V 3 bases, and 12 bases lay outside the gene matches. Per the germline V gene, CDR1 is SGHRS and CDR2 is YFSETQ. The CDR3 totals 16 residues. CDR3 region: CASSSGTARTGYGYTF. DNA for the CDR3: TGCGCCAGCAGCTCCGGGACAGCCAGAACGGGCTATGGCTACACCTTC.

The gene calls are TRBV6-2 or TRBV6-3 and TRBJ1-5, with D tentatively TRBD1 (5 bases). Trimming stripped 0 bases from V and 6 bases from J, with 15 bases between. Per the germline V gene, CDR1 is MNHEY and CDR2 is SVGEGT. The CDR3 runs to 16 residues. CDR3 bases: TGTGCCAGCAGTTACTCGACTGAAGGGGCCGGTCAGCCCCAGCATTTT. It is translated as CASSYSTEGAGQPQHF.

V gene TRBV23-1 combines with J gene TRBJ1-4; 9 nucleotides align to TRBD1. TRBV23-1 is an ORF; its function is uncertain. V gave up 3 bases and J gave up 7 bases; unmatched junction bases: 6. This CDR3 is built from 15 residues. CDR3 nucleotides: TGCGCCAGCAGTCAGCCCGGGACAGGGATTGAAAAACTGTTTTTT. It translates to CASSQPGTGIEKLFF.

V gene TRBV19 combines with J gene TRBJ2-6; 8 nucleotides agree with TRBD1. The trim removed 6 bases at V and 0 bases at J, leaving 1 base unmatched. Per germline, CDR1 LNHDA and CDR2 SQIVND (reference sequence). The CDR3 is 15 amino acids. The CDR3 DNA sequence: TGTGCCAGTAGACAGGGGGTCTCTGGGGCCAACGTCCTGACTTTC. Translated, it gives CASRQGVSGANVLTF.

This chain connects TRBV11-2 to TRBJ2-7; TRBD1 agrees at 8 bases. The CDR3 runs 12 residues. Germline CDR1 is SGHAT and CDR2 is FQNNGV. Trimming at V came to 5 bases and at J to 6 bases, leaving 3 bases not matched to a gene. The CDR3 DNA reads as TGTGCCAGCAGCGAGGACAGGGCCGAGCAGTACTTC. This encodes CASSEDRAEQYF.

The rearrangement joins TRBV19 to TRBJ2-3; 9 bases agree with TRBD2. V was clipped by 4 bases and J by 4 bases; unmatched bases: 6. The CDR3 is 15 residues long. Germline CDR1 LNHDA, CDR2 SQIVND (reference sequence). CDR3 sequence (DNA): TGTGCCAGTAGTACGGGACTAGCCTCACCAGATACGCAGTATTTT. It specifies CASSTGLASPDTQYF.

A few counts support this clone. V usage is TRBV5-1 and J usage is TRBJ1-1; 10 positions agree with TRBD1. The CDR3 is 15 amino acids. Germline CDR1 SGHRS, CDR2 YFSETQ. With V trimmed by 0 bases and J by 4 bases, 3 bases remained unmatched. The CDR3 coding sequence is TGCGCCAGCAGCTTGGCCGGGACAGGGGCCACTGAAGCTTTCTTT. This gives the protein CASSLAGTGATEAFF.

This clone came up many times. This same CDR3 is encoded by further DNA sequences in the sample. The V call is TRBV28, the J call TRBJ1-1; D is unclear. The CDR3 runs to 12 residues. V gave up 5 bases and J gave up 5 bases, with 9 bases separating them. The germline gives CDR1 MDHEN, CDR2 SYDVKM. CDR3 sequence: CASSLLYTEAFF. Written as DNA, the CDR3 is TGTGCCAGCAGTCTCCTTTATACTGAAGCTTTCTTT.

V is TRBV29-1 and J is TRBJ2-5, with TRBD1 matching over 7 bases. The CDR3 contains 14 residues. With 0 bases clipped from V and 4 bases from J, the junction kept 5 bases outside the gene matches. Germline V gives CDR1 SQVTM, CDR2 ANQGSEA. In nucleotides, the CDR3 is TGCAGCGTTGAAGATGGCAGGGGGTTAGAGACCCAGTACTTC. Translated, it gives CSVEDGRGLETQYF.

The J gene is TRBJ2-7, the V gene TRBV5-1; TRBD2 matches at 7 bases. Losses at the gene ends were 0 bases for V and 7 bases for J; bases not matched to a gene: 10. The CDR3 contains 15 residues. Germline CDR1 reads SGHRS; CDR2 reads YFSETQ. The CDR3 DNA follows: TGCGCCAGCAGCTTGGGTGTGACTAGCTCAACAGAGCAGTACTTC. Encoded protein: CASSLGVTSSTEQYF.

V and J are TRBV9 and TRBJ2-2, with unresolved D. The germline V and J ends were trimmed by 0 bases and 1 base, with 4 bases remaining between them. Per the germline V gene, CDR1 is SGDLS and CDR2 is YYNGEE. The CDR3 contains 14 residues. CDR3 nucleotide sequence: TGTGCCAGCAGCGTAGTCGGGAACACCGGGGAGCTGTTTTTT. It yields the protein CASSVVGNTGELFF.

The chain is built from TRBV7-6 and TRBJ1-1; D remains unclear. CDR1 SGHVS and CDR2 FNYEAQ come from the germline V gene. The CDR3 is 11 residues long. Trimming cost V 5 bases and J 11 bases, with 12 bases left between them. The CDR3 DNA follows: TGTGCCAGCAGCGCGGCCGGGGAGGCTTTCTTT. Its translation: CASSAAGEAFF. The full variable domain, with the rest looked up from reference TRBV7-6 and TRBJ1-1, is GAGVSQSPRYKVTKRGQDVALRCDPISGHVSLYWYRQALGQGPEFLTYFNYEAQQDKSGLPNDRFSAERPEGSISTLTIQRTEQRDSAMYRCASSAAGEAFFGQGTRLTVV.

This chain uses TRBV24-1 with TRBJ2-3; D is possibly TRBD1 (5 bases). CDR1 is KGHDR and CDR2 is SFDVKD in the germline V gene. CDR3 length equals 16 residues. With 4 bases removed from V and 4 bases from J, the gap between germline ends came to 17 bases. CDR3 coding DNA: TGTGCCACCAGTGACTGGCGACTTGGGGCATCAGATACGCAGTATTTT. It translates to CATSDWRLGASDTQYF.

The gene calls are TRBV7-2 and TRBJ2-1, with a possible D match to TRBD1 (6 bases). The CDR3 consists of 15 residues. Germline V gives CDR1 SGHTA, CDR2 FQGNSA. The V end lost 3 bases, the J end lost 9 bases, and 18 bases lay between the germline ends. The CDR3 sequence is CASSLGSLAQGEQFF. The CDR3 DNA sequence: TGTGCCAGCAGCTTGGGTTCCCTCGCACAGGGTGAGCAGTTCTTC.